Shown below are 5 T cell receptor beta chains from a single sample sequenced in a study of Ad26.COV2.S vaccination and SARS-CoV-2 variants. Described treatment: roughly 19 received Ad26.COV2.S at low or high dose, single or two shots; five or six received placebo; per-sample allocation not given. Day 63 after the first vaccine or placebo injection was the time point for sampling. The table came from immunoSEQ multiplex PCR; TCRdb's copy has only in-frame clones and leaves some out. The sample contains fewer than 500,000 clones, around 91% of which appear only once. Here the sequenced sample was peripheral blood, taken in a trial of Ad26.COV2.S vaccine versus placebo. These receptors all come from a person aged 18-65 years who received the Ad26.COV2.S COVID-19 vaccine or a placebo.

V is TRBV2 and J is TRBJ2-2; D possibly corresponds to TRBD1 (7 bases). V shed 5 bases and J shed 4 bases, with 14 bases lying between them. Germline V gives CDR1 SNHLY, CDR2 FYNNEI. CDR3 length equals 15 residues. This chain's CDR3 is CASSLEGAGTGELFF. The CDR3 DNA is TGTGCCAGCAGTCTGGAGGGGGCCGGCACCGGGGAGCTGTTTTTT.

The chain is built from TRBV4-3 and TRBJ2-7, with 7 bases that match TRBD2. V shed 5 bases and J 3 bases; nucleotides not matched to a gene: 10. The CDR3 extends over 15 amino acids. CDR1 is LGHNA, CDR2 YSLEER, per germline. The CDR3 DNA reads TGCGCCAGCAGCATGAGGGCTGCGGGAGACTACGAGCAGTACTTC. Protein product: CASSMRAAGDYEQYF.

The V and J genes are TRBV6-2 or TRBV6-3 and TRBJ2-3; possible D gene TRBD2, 5 bases. V dropped 0 bases and J dropped 2 bases, with 9 bases sitting between them. This CDR3 is built from 15 residues. In germline, CDR1 is MNHEY, CDR2 SVGEGT. The CDR3 coding sequence is TGTGCCAGCAGTTACTCGAGGGCTAACACAGATACGCAGTATTTT. This translates into CASSYSRANTDTQYF.

V usage is TRBV24-1 and J usage is TRBJ2-7, with 7 bases aligning to TRBD1. There are 15 residues in the CDR3. Per germline, CDR1 KGHDR and CDR2 SFDVKD. V was clipped by 4 bases and J by 2 bases; unmatched bases: 7. The CDR3 nucleotides read TGTGCCACCAGTGACCGGGACAGAGGAGCCTACGAGCAGTACTTC. Translating gives CATSDRDRGAYEQYF.

The V gene is TRBV18, the J gene TRBJ2-5; D is unresolved. Trimming shortened V by 5 bases and J by 0 bases, and 4 bases separated the two germline ends. CDR3 length equals 12 residues. The germline V gene encodes CDR1 KGHSH and CDR2 LQKENI. CDR3 in amino acids: CASSTYQETQYF. CDR3 sequence (DNA): TGTGCCAGCTCAACGTACCAAGAGACCCAGTACTTC.